What follows is one T cell receptor beta chain and its context. What it binds is not known. The data were obtained in a study of cytomegalovirus exposure and HLA in healthy donors. This PCR relied on a set of 60 Vbeta primers and 13 Jbeta primers. The data were produced by immunoSEQ multiplex PCR, yet TCRdb's version contains in-frame clones alone and is incomplete. This sample has some 140,000 clones, with about 76% found just once. Study-wide results and caveats: A classifier reportedly called cytomegalovirus status with high sensitivity and specificity.

Per germline, CDR1 LGHNT and CDR2 FRNRAP. CDR3 length: 16 residues. V trimming: 7 bases; J trimming: 5 bases; junction bases outside the gene matches: 12. The sequenced sample consisted of PBMCs. This sequence joins TRBV12-5 and TRBJ2-5; 11 nucleotides align to TRBD2. This clonotype was obtained from a man aged 30-40 years in good health and CMV-seropositive. The CDR3 bases are TGTGCTAGTGCCTTGGGCCTAGCGGGAGGATCCGAGACCCAGTACTTC. As protein: CASALGLAGGSETQYF.